The clone carrying this T cell receptor (beta chain) was seen only once. The antigen is unknown. The germline V gene encodes CDR1 SGHVS and CDR2 FNYEAQ. Deletions cut 3 bases from V and 8 bases from J, with 18 bases between. The CDR3 loop spans 15 amino acids. These data are taken from a study of cytomegalovirus exposure and HLA in healthy donors. Profiling relied on immunoSEQ multiplex PCR, and the TCRdb table lists in-frame clones only, not all of them. The repertoire includes 150,000 to 200,000 clones, approximately 86% of them detected once, and 2% to 2.5% sits in the top ten. General study findings and limits: Most TCR sequences were uncommon, yet certain public TCRs appeared in many donors. TCR beta chains numbering more than 150 were designated cytomegalovirus-associated.

This receptor was obtained from a woman aged 18-29 years in good health and CMV-seronegative. This chain links TRBV7-6 with TRBJ2-3, with a weak D call TRBD2 (6 bases). Specimen: PBMCs. The CDR3, as DNA: TGTGCCAGCAGCTTGCCGGGAGCCGTTCCCGGTACGCAGTATTTT. Translated: CASSLPGAVPGTQYF.